Sequencing of this T cell receptor (beta chain) was carried out in a study of OX40 agonist ivuxolimab in advanced cancers. About the research overall: Patients with hepatocellular carcinoma, melanoma, renal cell or head and neck cancer made up the dose-escalation patients.

Profiled with immunoSEQ multiplex PCR; TCRdb holds only in-frame clones, not every one. The sample has some 66,000 clones, around 86% seen once. The sample holds a few counts of this clone. The CDR3 covers 15 residues. CDR1 and CDR2 from the germline V gene are SGHRS and YFSETQ. Trimming at V came to 0 bases and at J to 6 bases, leaving 6 bases not matched to a gene. The source material was CD4+ or CD8+ T cells sorted from blood, sampled in a trial of the OX40 agonist ivuxolimab. The sequence was collected from an adult with an advanced solid tumor such as melanoma, head and neck, liver or kidney cancer. The rearrangement uses TRBV5-1 and TRBJ1-5, with TRBD1 matching over 7 bases. This CDR3 reads CASSLEGGGTQPQHF. Here the CDR3 DNA reads TGCGCCAGCAGCTTGGAAGGGGGCGGAACTCAGCCCCAGCATTTT.